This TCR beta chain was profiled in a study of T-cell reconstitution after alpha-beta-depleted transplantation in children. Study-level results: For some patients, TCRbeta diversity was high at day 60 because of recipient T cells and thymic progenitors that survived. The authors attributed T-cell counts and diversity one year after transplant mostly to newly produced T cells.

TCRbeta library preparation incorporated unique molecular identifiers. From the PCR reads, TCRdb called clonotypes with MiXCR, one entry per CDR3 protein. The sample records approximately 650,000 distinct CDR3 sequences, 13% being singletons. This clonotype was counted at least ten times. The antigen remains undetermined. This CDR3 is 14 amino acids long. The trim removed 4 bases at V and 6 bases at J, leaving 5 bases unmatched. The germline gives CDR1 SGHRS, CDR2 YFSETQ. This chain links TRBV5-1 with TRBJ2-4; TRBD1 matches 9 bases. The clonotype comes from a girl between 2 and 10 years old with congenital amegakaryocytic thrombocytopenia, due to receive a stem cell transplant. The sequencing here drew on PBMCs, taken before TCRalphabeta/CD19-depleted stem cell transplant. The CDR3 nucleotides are TGCGCCAGCAGCCAGCCGGGACAGGGAAACATTCAGTACTTC. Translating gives CASSQPGQGNIQYF.